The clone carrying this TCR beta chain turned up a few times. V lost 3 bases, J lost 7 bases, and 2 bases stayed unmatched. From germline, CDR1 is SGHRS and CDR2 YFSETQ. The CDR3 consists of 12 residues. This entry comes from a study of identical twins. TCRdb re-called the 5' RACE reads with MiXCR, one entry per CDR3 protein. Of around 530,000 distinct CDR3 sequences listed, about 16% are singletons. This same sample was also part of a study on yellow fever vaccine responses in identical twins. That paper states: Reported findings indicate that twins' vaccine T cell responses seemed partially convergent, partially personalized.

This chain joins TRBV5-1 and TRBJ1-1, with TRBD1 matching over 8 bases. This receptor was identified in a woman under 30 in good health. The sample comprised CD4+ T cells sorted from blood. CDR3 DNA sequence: TGCGCCAGCAGCTACGGACAGGGTGAAGCTTTCTTT. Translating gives CASSYGQGEAFF.